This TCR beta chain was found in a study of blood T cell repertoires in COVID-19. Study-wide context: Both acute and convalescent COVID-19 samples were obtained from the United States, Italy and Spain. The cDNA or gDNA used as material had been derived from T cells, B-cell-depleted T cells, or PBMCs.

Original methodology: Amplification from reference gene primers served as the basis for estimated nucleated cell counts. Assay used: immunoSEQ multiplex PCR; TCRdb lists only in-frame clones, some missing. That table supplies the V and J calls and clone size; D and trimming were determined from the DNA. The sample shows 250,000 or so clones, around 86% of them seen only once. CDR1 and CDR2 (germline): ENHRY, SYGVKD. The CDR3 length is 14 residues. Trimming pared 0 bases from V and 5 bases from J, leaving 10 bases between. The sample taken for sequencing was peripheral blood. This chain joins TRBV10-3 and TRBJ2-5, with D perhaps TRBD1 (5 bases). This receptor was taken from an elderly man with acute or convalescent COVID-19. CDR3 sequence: CAISESVAGETQYF. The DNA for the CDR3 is TGTGCCATCAGTGAGTCGGTGGCAGGGGAGACCCAGTACTTC.